The rows below give T cell receptor beta chains drawn from one sample of a study of regulatory T cells in long-lasting Graves disease. One entry per CDR3 protein results from TCRdb running MiXCR on the multiplex PCR reads. The sample consists of roughly 420,000 distinct CDR3 sequences, about 14% of them appearing once. The sample in question was peripheral blood mononuclear cells (PBMCs), obtained at new diagnosis, from a patient treated with antithyroid drugs. The source is a female donor with Graves disease. The CDR3 runs from the conserved cysteine through the conserved F or W. Fields, in order: J gene, V gene, clone size, D gene, CDR3 protein, CDR3 DNA. The D gene is left open where the match is weak. The size of a clone is reported for some rows only, either as once, few or many, or as a class for expanded clones.

J gene: TRBJ1-4; V gene: TRBV15; clone size: few; D gene: .; CDR3 protein: CATSREGASNEKLFF; CDR3 DNA: TGTGCCACCAGCAGAGAGGGGGCTTCTAATGAAAAACTGTTTTTT
J gene: TRBJ2-5; V gene: TRBV20-1; clone size: few; D gene: .; CDR3 protein: CSARPAGGGPTRETQYF; CDR3 DNA: TGCAGTGCTAGGCCAGCAGGAGGGGGGCCGACGAGGGAGACCCAGTACTTC
J gene: TRBJ1-3; V gene: TRBV7-2; clone size: many; D gene: .; CDR3 protein: CASSLGGYSGNTIYF; CDR3 DNA: TGTGCCAGCAGCTTAGGGGGTTATAGTGGAAACACCATATATTTT
J gene: TRBJ2-1; V gene: TRBV5-1; clone size: few; D gene: .; CDR3 protein: CASSLKAPYNEQSF; CDR3 DNA: TGCGCCAGCAGCCTTAAGGCCCCCTACAATGAGCAGTCCTTC
J gene: TRBJ1-2; V gene: TRBV12-3/TRBV12-4; clone size: many; D gene: .; CDR3 protein: CASSLGGGYTF; CDR3 DNA: TGTGCCAGCAGTTTAGGAGGTGGCTACACCTTC
J gene: TRBJ1-2; V gene: TRBV12-3/TRBV12-4; clone size: once; D gene: TRBD1; CDR3 protein: CASSLGTGWGYTF; CDR3 DNA: TGTGCCAGCAGTTTAGGGACAGGGTGGGGCTACACCTTC
J gene: TRBJ2-1; V gene: TRBV12-5; clone size: few; D gene: .; CDR3 protein: CASGLSGYNEQFF; CDR3 DNA: TGTGCTAGTGGTTTGAGCGGATACAATGAGCAGTTCTTC
J gene: TRBJ1-2; V gene: TRBV28; clone size: many; D gene: TRBD1; CDR3 protein: CASRLNRDRGNKYYGYTF; CDR3 DNA: TGTGCCAGCAGGTTGAACCGGGACAGGGGAAATAAGTATTATGGCTACACCTTC
J gene: TRBJ2-2; V gene: TRBV9; clone size: few; D gene: .; CDR3 protein: CASSAGPFATGELFF; CDR3 DNA: TGTGCCAGCAGCGCCGGCCCGTTTGCCACCGGGGAGCTGTTTTTT
J gene: TRBJ2-1; V gene: TRBV5-5; clone size: many; D gene: TRBD2; CDR3 protein: CASSLGLAGNEQFF; CDR3 DNA: TGTGCCAGCAGCTTAGGACTAGCGGGTAATGAGCAGTTCTTC
J gene: TRBJ2-6; V gene: TRBV27; clone size: many; D gene: .; CDR3 protein: CASSSTPRLAGANVLTF; CDR3 DNA: TGTGCCAGCAGCTCTACTCCTAGGCTAGCTGGGGCCAACGTCCTGACTTTC
J gene: TRBJ2-3; V gene: TRBV6-1; clone size: many; D gene: TRBD2; CDR3 protein: CASRGTSGSGTQYF; CDR3 DNA: TGTGCCAGCAGGGGGACTAGCGGGTCGGGTACGCAGTATTTT
J gene: TRBJ2-7; V gene: TRBV6-2/TRBV6-3; clone size: many; D gene: .; CDR3 protein: CASTPRPSYASYEQYF; CDR3 DNA: TGTGCCAGCACCCCAAGGCCTAGCTATGCATCCTACGAGCAGTACTTC
J gene: TRBJ2-7; V gene: TRBV7-2; clone size: many; D gene: .; CDR3 protein: CASSYQGGLSYEQYF; CDR3 DNA: TGTGCCAGCAGTTATCAGGGGGGTTTGAGTTACGAGCAGTACTTC
J gene: TRBJ1-5; V gene: TRBV10-1; clone size: many; D gene: .; CDR3 protein: CASSAVDQPQHF; CDR3 DNA: TGCGCCAGCAGTGCCGTGGATCAGCCCCAGCATTTT
J gene: TRBJ1-5; V gene: TRBV6-5; clone size: many; D gene: .; CDR3 protein: CASSYSSRPNQPQHF; CDR3 DNA: TGTGCCAGCAGTTACTCTTCCAGACCAAATCAGCCCCAGCATTTT
J gene: TRBJ1-5; V gene: TRBV28; clone size: many; D gene: .; CDR3 protein: CASSYLNQPQHF; CDR3 DNA: TGTGCCAGCAGTTACCTGAACCAGCCCCAGCATTTT
J gene: TRBJ1-1; V gene: TRBV2; clone size: many; D gene: TRBD1; CDR3 protein: CASSATGGEAFF; CDR3 DNA: TGTGCCAGCAGTGCTACAGGGGGAGAAGCTTTCTTT
J gene: TRBJ1-2; V gene: TRBV4-1; clone size: many; D gene: .; CDR3 protein: CASSPVLLRREYGYTF; CDR3 DNA: TGCGCCAGCAGCCCAGTTTTACTACGGAGGGAGTATGGCTACACCTTC
J gene: TRBJ2-2; V gene: TRBV27; clone size: many; D gene: .; CDR3 protein: CASSSFRERAGELFF; CDR3 DNA: TGTGCCAGCAGTTCATTCAGGGAGCGGGCCGGGGAGCTGTTTTTT
J gene: TRBJ2-2; V gene: TRBV20-1; clone size: many; D gene: .; CDR3 protein: CSAPPRDNTGELFF; CDR3 DNA: TGCAGTGCTCCCCCCCGGGACAACACCGGGGAGCTGTTTTTT
J gene: TRBJ1-3; V gene: TRBV14; clone size: many; D gene: .; CDR3 protein: CASSITYSGNTIYF; CDR3 DNA: TGTGCCAGCTCCATCACCTACTCTGGAAACACCATATATTTT
J gene: TRBJ1-2; V gene: TRBV11-1; clone size: many; D gene: .; CDR3 protein: CASSTVGPINYGYTF; CDR3 DNA: TGCGCCAGCAGCACCGTAGGACCTATCAACTATGGCTACACCTTC
J gene: TRBJ1-2; V gene: TRBV19; clone size: few; D gene: .; CDR3 protein: CASSIPRDPFYGYTF; CDR3 DNA: TGTGCCAGTAGTATACCCAGGGATCCTTTCTATGGCTACACCTTC
J gene: TRBJ1-1; V gene: TRBV6-5; clone size: many; D gene: .; CDR3 protein: CASSYGRTSMNTEAFF; CDR3 DNA: TGTGCCAGCAGTTACGGAAGAACAAGCATGAACACTGAAGCTTTCTTT
J gene: TRBJ1-5; V gene: TRBV2; clone size: many; D gene: TRBD1; CDR3 protein: CASSGGQGRIQPQHF; CDR3 DNA: TGTGCCAGCAGTGGGGGACAGGGTCGGATTCAGCCCCAGCATTTT
J gene: TRBJ2-3; V gene: TRBV30; clone size: many; D gene: .; CDR3 protein: CAWLNLVTDTQYF; CDR3 DNA: TGTGCCTGGCTTAACTTGGTCACAGATACGCAGTATTTT
J gene: TRBJ2-7; V gene: TRBV11-2; clone size: .; D gene: .; CDR3 protein: CASSLGRGRTYEQYF; CDR3 DNA: TGTGCCAGCAGCTTAGGGCGGGGTCGAACCTACGAGCAGTACTTC
J gene: TRBJ1-5; V gene: TRBV30; clone size: many; D gene: .; CDR3 protein: CAWSVGGISRPQHF; CDR3 DNA: TGTGCCTGGAGTGTGGGAGGGATTTCAAGGCCCCAGCATTTT
J gene: TRBJ2-7; V gene: TRBV27; clone size: many; D gene: TRBD2; CDR3 protein: CASTDGRAHEQYF; CDR3 DNA: TGTGCCAGCACTGACGGGAGGGCCCACGAGCAGTACTTC
J gene: TRBJ1-2; V gene: TRBV5-6; clone size: many; D gene: .; CDR3 protein: CASSLSTEFNYGYTF; CDR3 DNA: TGTGCCAGCAGCTTGTCGACAGAATTTAACTATGGCTACACCTTC
J gene: TRBJ2-7; V gene: TRBV7-9; clone size: many; D gene: .; CDR3 protein: CASSLARRYYEQYF; CDR3 DNA: TGTGCCAGCAGCTTAGCCAGGCGGTACTACGAGCAGTACTTC
J gene: TRBJ2-3; V gene: TRBV12-3/TRBV12-4; clone size: few; D gene: .; CDR3 protein: CASRGGSTDTQYF; CDR3 DNA: TGTGCCAGCCGGGGCGGGAGCACAGATACGCAGTATTTT
J gene: TRBJ1-4; V gene: TRBV28; clone size: .; D gene: .; CDR3 protein: CASSARQVGPEKLFF; CDR3 DNA: TGTGCCAGCAGTGCGCGACAGGTGGGCCCGGAAAAACTGTTTTTT
J gene: TRBJ1-2; V gene: TRBV12-3/TRBV12-4; clone size: .; D gene: TRBD1; CDR3 protein: CASSPRTGLGYTF; CDR3 DNA: TGTGCCAGCAGTCCAAGGACAGGGCTTGGCTACACCTTC
J gene: TRBJ1-2; V gene: TRBV10-3; clone size: many; D gene: .; CDR3 protein: CAISESGPQLHTLGYLYGYTF; CDR3 DNA: TGTGCCATCAGTGAAAGCGGTCCCCAACTTCACACCTTGGGGTATTTATATGGCTACACCTTC
J gene: TRBJ2-1; V gene: TRBV6-5; clone size: many; D gene: .; CDR3 protein: CASSYSRRDGNEQFF; CDR3 DNA: TGTGCCAGCAGTTACTCGCGAAGGGATGGTAATGAGCAGTTCTTC
J gene: TRBJ1-1; V gene: TRBV6-5; clone size: many; D gene: TRBD1; CDR3 protein: CASSYFHRGPRTEAFF; CDR3 DNA: TGTGCCAGCAGTTACTTCCACAGGGGGCCGAGGACTGAAGCTTTCTTT
J gene: TRBJ2-7; V gene: TRBV7-9; clone size: .; D gene: .; CDR3 protein: CASSLSSTRSCEQYF; CDR3 DNA: TGTGCCAGCAGCTTAAGCTCGACCCGGTCATGCGAGCAGTACTTC
J gene: TRBJ1-5; V gene: TRBV12-3/TRBV12-4; clone size: .; D gene: .; CDR3 protein: CASSLGLVLDQPQHF; CDR3 DNA: TGTGCCAGCAGTTTAGGCCTAGTATTAGATCAGCCCCAGCATTTT
J gene: TRBJ2-7; V gene: TRBV24-1; clone size: many; D gene: TRBD2; CDR3 protein: CATSDRTSRPYEQYF; CDR3 DNA: TGTGCCACCAGTGATAGGACTAGCCGACCCTACGAGCAGTACTTC
J gene: TRBJ1-1; V gene: TRBV29-1; clone size: many; D gene: .; CDR3 protein: CSVDEMNTEAFF; CDR3 DNA: TGCAGCGTTGACGAAATGAACACTGAAGCTTTCTTT
J gene: TRBJ1-5; V gene: TRBV19; clone size: many; D gene: .; CDR3 protein: CASRLVNRGNQPQHF; CDR3 DNA: TGTGCCAGTAGACTAGTAAACAGGGGCAATCAGCCCCAGCATTTT
J gene: TRBJ2-7; V gene: TRBV7-2; clone size: many; D gene: TRBD2; CDR3 protein: CASSVRLAGGPNEQYF; CDR3 DNA: TGTGCCAGCAGCGTCAGACTAGCGGGAGGGCCAAACGAGCAGTACTTC
J gene: TRBJ2-3; V gene: TRBV11-2; clone size: many; D gene: TRBD2; CDR3 protein: CASSREGNIDTQYF; CDR3 DNA: TGTGCCAGCAGCCGGGAGGGGAATATAGATACGCAGTATTTT
J gene: TRBJ2-3; V gene: TRBV7-2; clone size: .; D gene: .; CDR3 protein: CASSLYKPGHLLIDTQYF; CDR3 DNA: TGTGCCAGCAGCTTGTATAAACCGGGACATCTACTCATAGATACGCAGTATTTT
J gene: TRBJ2-2; V gene: TRBV20-1; clone size: many; D gene: .; CDR3 protein: CSCRNTGELFF; CDR3 DNA: TGCAGCTGCAGGAACACCGGGGAGCTGTTTTTT
J gene: TRBJ1-1; V gene: TRBV2; clone size: many; D gene: .; CDR3 protein: CASSVAENTEAFF; CDR3 DNA: TGTGCCAGCAGTGTGGCAGAGAACACTGAAGCTTTCTTT